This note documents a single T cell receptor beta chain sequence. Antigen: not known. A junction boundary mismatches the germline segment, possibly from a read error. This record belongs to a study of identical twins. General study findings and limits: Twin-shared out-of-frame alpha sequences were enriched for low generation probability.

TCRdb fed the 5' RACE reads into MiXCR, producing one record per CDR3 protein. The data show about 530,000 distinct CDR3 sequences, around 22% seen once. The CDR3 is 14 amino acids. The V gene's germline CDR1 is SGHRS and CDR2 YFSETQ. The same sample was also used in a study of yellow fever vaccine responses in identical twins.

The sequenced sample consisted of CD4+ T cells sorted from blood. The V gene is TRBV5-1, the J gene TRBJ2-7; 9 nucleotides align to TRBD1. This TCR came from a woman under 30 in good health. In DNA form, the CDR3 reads TGCGCCAGCAGCTTGGGGACAGGGGACTACCAGCAGTACTTC. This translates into CASSLGTGDYQQYF.